The rows below give T cell receptor beta chains drawn from one sample of a study of cytomegalovirus exposure and HLA in healthy donors. TCRdb's copy holds only in-frame clones and misses some; the assay was immunoSEQ multiplex PCR. The table has over 150,000 clones, over 60% seen once; the top ten hold 2.8%. The sequenced sample consisted of PBMCs. These receptor sequences come from a woman aged 25-40 years in good health and CMV-seronegative. The CDR3 runs from the conserved cysteine through the conserved F or W. The D gene is left open where the match is weak. Not all rows give a size; the values are once, few, many and, for expanded clones, a class.

TRBV30	TRBJ1-1	.	.	CAWSARGTEAFF	TGTGCCTGGAGTGCTAGGGGGACTGAAGCTTTCTTT
TRBV7-8	TRBJ1-1	.	.	CASSPKRGVSATLNTEAFF	TGTGCCAGCAGCCCGAAACGCGGCGTTTCAGCGACCTTGAACACTGAAGCTTTCTTT
TRBV7-9	TRBJ2-1	.	.	CASRSGSYNEQFF	TGTGCCAGCAGGTCAGGCTCCTACAATGAGCAGTTCTTC
TRBV19	TRBJ1-2	.	.	CASSFREDGYTF	TGTGCCAGTAGTTTCAGGGAAGATGGCTACACCTTC
TRBV19	TRBJ2-5	.	few	CASSSVASSETQYF	TGTGCCAGTAGTAGTGTGGCTAGCTCTGAGACCCAGTACTTC
TRBV5-1	TRBJ2-5	.	once	CASSTGTSKETQYF	TGCGCCAGCAGTACCGGGACATCTAAAGAGACCCAGTACTTC
TRBV30	TRBJ1-5	.	.	CAWSAGAGGQPQHF	TGTGCCTGGAGTGCAGGGGCGGGAGGACAGCCCCAGCATTTT
TRBV12-1	TRBJ2-7	.	.	CASSFARGLGSTYEQYF	TGTGCCAGCAGCTTTGCGCGGGGGCTTGGGAGTACCTACGAGCAGTACTTC
TRBV18	TRBJ1-3	.	.	CASSPSGTQGNTIYF	TGTGCCAGCTCACCTAGCGGGACCCAAGGAAACACCATATATTTT
TRBV29-1	TRBJ2-7	.	once	CSVELGQYMEQYF	TGCAGCGTTGAACTCGGACAGTACATGGAGCAGTACTTC
TRBV6-4	TRBJ2-1	TRBD1	.	CASSPGTGEVNEQFF	TGTGCCAGCAGTCCCGGGACAGGTGAAGTCAATGAGCAGTTCTTC
TRBV28	TRBJ1-1	TRBD1	.	CASSSAKRQGPEAFF	TGTGCCAGCAGTTCTGCGAAAAGACAGGGCCCTGAAGCTTTCTTT
TRBV7-9	TRBJ1-1	.	.	CASSPFSNTEAFF	TGTGCCAGCAGCCCTTTCTCGAACACTGAAGCTTTCTTT
TRBV28	TRBJ1-2	.	.	CASSTGGGYTF	TGTGCCAGCAGTACAGGAGGGGGCTACACCTTC
TRBV9	TRBJ2-5	.	.	CASSVGQVQETQYF	TGTGCCAGCAGCGTAGGGCAGGTCCAAGAGACCCAGTACTTC
TRBV5-1	TRBJ1-1	.	.	CASSLEQGRRAFF	TGCGCCAGCAGCTTGGAGCAGGGGCGGCGAGCTTTCTTT
TRBV4-2	TRBJ1-5	.	.	CASSQDRGNQPQHF	TGTGCCAGCAGCCAAGATAGGGGGAATCAGCCCCAGCATTTT
TRBV6-1	TRBJ1-1	.	.	CATTQAGRETEAFF	TGTGCCACCACTCAAGCCGGGAGGGAGACTGAAGCTTTCTTT
TRBV30	TRBJ2-3	TRBD1	.	CAWIPGTGGLKDTQYF	TGTGCCTGGATACCAGGGACAGGGGGGTTGAAGGATACGCAGTATTTT
TRBV15	TRBJ1-5	.	.	CATSRAPPRNQPQHF	TGTGCCACCAGCAGAGCCCCCCCCCGGAATCAGCCCCAGCATTTT
TRBV11-2	TRBJ2-2	TRBD1	.	CASSSGQGITGELFF	TGTGCCAGCAGCTCGGGACAGGGTATCACCGGGGAGCTGTTTTTT
TRBV7-9	TRBJ1-6	TRBD1	.	CASSLAQGVYSPLHF	TGTGCCAGCAGCTTAGCCCAGGGGGTTTATTCACCCCTCCACTTT
TRBV7-3	TRBJ2-3	.	few	CASSLDGGATDTQYF	TGTGCCAGCAGCTTAGATGGAGGGGCCACAGATACGCAGTATTTT
TRBV27	TRBJ1-5	.	.	CASSHSGRSNQPQHF	TGTGCCAGCAGCCATTCGGGGAGAAGCAATCAGCCCCAGCATTTT
TRBV25-1	TRBJ2-1	TRBD2	.	CASTGRAGDNEQFF	TGTGCCAGCACCGGGAGGGCCGGGGACAATGAGCAGTTCTTC
TRBV28	TRBJ1-5	TRBD1	.	CASPRTGRPNQPQHF	TGTGCCTCACCTAGGACAGGGAGGCCCAATCAGCCCCAGCATTTT
TRBV10-3	TRBJ2-6	.	.	CAISEPDTVSSGANVLTF	TGTGCCATCAGTGAGCCAGACACGGTTAGCTCTGGGGCCAACGTCCTGACTTTC
TRBV19	TRBJ2-7	TRBD1	.	CASSIRQGSSYEQYF	TGTGCCAGTAGTATTCGACAGGGGAGCTCCTACGAGCAGTACTTC
TRBV9	TRBJ2-5	.	.	CASSTQMGALETQYF	TGTGCCAGCAGCACACAAATGGGGGCGCTGGAGACCCAGTACTTC
TRBV5-1	TRBJ2-3	TRBD2	.	CASSLRGGEDTQYF	TGCGCCAGCAGCTTGCGGGGGGGAGAAGATACGCAGTATTTT
TRBV19	TRBJ2-6	.	.	CASSRRDSGANVLTF	TGTGCCAGTAGTAGACGGGACTCTGGGGCCAACGTCCTGACTTTC
TRBV6-5	TRBJ1-2	.	.	CATSEDRYYGYTF	TGTGCCACCTCCGAAGACAGGTACTATGGCTACACCTTC
TRBV28	TRBJ2-4	.	.	CASSLMGAFAKNIQYF	TGTGCCAGCAGTTTAATGGGGGCCTTTGCCAAAAACATTCAGTACTTC
TRBV30	TRBJ2-1	TRBD2	.	CAWTTSRSYNEQFF	TGTGCCTGGACGACTAGCCGCTCCTACAATGAGCAGTTCTTC
TRBV28	TRBJ2-5	TRBD2	.	CASSLPASGSETQYF	TGTGCCAGCAGTTTACCCGCTAGCGGGTCAGAGACCCAGTACTTC
TRBV6-5	TRBJ2-3	TRBD2	.	CASSYRRGVDTQYF	TGTGCCAGCAGTTATAGGCGGGGGGTAGATACGCAGTATTTC
TRBV7-9	TRBJ2-2	TRBD2	once	CASRPSGETGELFF	TGTGCCAGCAGACCTAGCGGAGAGACCGGGGAGCTGTTTTTT
TRBV4-2	TRBJ1-1	TRBD1	once	CASSPEGGGEAFF	TGTGCCAGCAGCCCGGAAGGGGGCGGTGAAGCTTTCTTT
TRBV5-1	TRBJ1-4	TRBD1	.	CASSARGQTNEKLFF	TGCGCCAGCAGCGCGAGGGGGCAAACTAATGAAAAACTGTTTTTT
TRBV19	TRBJ2-7	TRBD2	.	CASSELSGGQHYEQYF	TGTGCCAGTAGTGAGTTAAGCGGGGGGCAGCACTACGAGCAGTACTTC
TRBV7-2	TRBJ2-7	TRBD2	.	CASSSSGAGETYEQYF	TGTGCCAGCAGCTCTAGTGGAGCGGGGGAGACCTACGAGCAGTACTTC
TRBV28	TRBJ1-2	.	once	CASSLRGHYGYTF	TGTGCCAGCAGTTTAAGGGGCCACTATGGCTACACCTTC
TRBV2	TRBJ2-3	.	once	CASGSGLSTDTQYF	TGTGCCAGCGGTAGCGGACTTAGCACAGATACGCAGTATTTT
TRBV5-5	TRBJ1-1	.	once	CASSGLQGRTEAFF	TGTGCCAGCAGCGGCCTACAGGGTCGCACTGAAGCTTTCTTT
TRBV5-1	TRBJ1-1	.	.	CASSFTLPNTEAFF	TGCGCCAGCAGCTTTACATTACCGAACACTGAAGCTTTCTTT
TRBV10-3	TRBJ2-5	.	.	CAITPSPDQETQYF	TGTGCCATCACCCCGAGTCCGGACCAAGAGACCCAGTACTTC
TRBV5-4	TRBJ2-7	TRBD1	.	CASRPTGDPSHEQYF	TGTGCCAGCAGACCAACAGGGGATCCCTCCCACGAGCAGTACTTC
TRBV2	TRBJ2-7	.	.	CASSEGGAEQYF	TGTGCCAGCAGTGAGGGGGGAGCCGAGCAGTACTTC
TRBV14	TRBJ2-7	TRBD2	.	CASSQAPSGTYEQYF	TGTGCCAGCAGCCAAGCGCCTAGCGGGACCTACGAGCAGTACTTC
TRBV7-2	TRBJ2-1	.	.	CASSLVLSRDDRNEQFF	TGTGCCAGCAGCTTAGTTTTGAGCAGGGATGACAGGAATGAGCAGTTCTTC
TRBV6-5	TRBJ2-2	TRBD1	few	CASRGGVFFTGELFF	TGTGCCAGCAGAGGGGGCGTATTCTTCACCGGGGAGCTGTTTTTT
TRBV28	TRBJ1-3	.	.	CASSADLAQTGNTIYF	TGTGCCAGCAGTGCGGACCTAGCTCAAACCGGAAACACCATATATTTT